This T cell receptor beta chain was recovered during a study of regulatory T cells in long-lasting Graves disease. The table lists this clonotype with many counts. With iRepertoire HTBI primers and Arm-PCR of CDR3 regions, TCR beta libraries were built. Each CDR3 protein gets one entry after TCRdb re-called the multiplex PCR reads with MiXCR. This sample has some 500,000 distinct CDR3 sequences, with about 15% found just once. CDR3 length equals 12 residues. The V and J ends lost 7 bases and 8 bases respectively, with 14 bases between them. Time point specified: newly diagnosed GD, antithyroid drugs for less than 3 months. Scientists built the TCR library using RNA that was extracted from PBMCs. The same sample was also used in a study of T cells in Graves' hyperthyroidism and ophthalmopathy. That paper notes: Clinical symptoms, serum thyroxine and TRAb, thyroid ultrasound and orbital computed tomography together formed the diagnostic basis.

The rearrangement joins TRBV12-3 or TRBV12-4 to TRBJ1-2, with D hard to call. The sample in question was peripheral blood mononuclear cells (PBMCs), obtained at new diagnosis, from a patient treated with antithyroid drugs. This receptor was obtained from a woman aged 35-65 years with Graves disease. CDR3 region: CASTRGGSGYTF. The CDR3 coding sequence is TGTGCCAGCACCCGAGGTGGGTCGGGCTACACCTTC.